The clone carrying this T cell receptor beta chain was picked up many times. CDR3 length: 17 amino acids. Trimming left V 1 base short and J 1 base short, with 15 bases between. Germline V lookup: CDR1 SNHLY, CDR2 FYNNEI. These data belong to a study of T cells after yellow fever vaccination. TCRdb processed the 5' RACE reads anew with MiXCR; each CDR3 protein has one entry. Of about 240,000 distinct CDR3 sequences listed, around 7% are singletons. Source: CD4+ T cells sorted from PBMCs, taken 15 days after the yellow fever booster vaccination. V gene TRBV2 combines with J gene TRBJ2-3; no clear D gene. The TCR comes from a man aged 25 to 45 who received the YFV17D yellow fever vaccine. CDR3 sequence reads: CASSEGLRTPRTDTQYF. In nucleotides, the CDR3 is TGTGCCAGCAGTGAAGGGTTGAGGACGCCTCGCACAGATACGCAGTATTTT.